The T cell receptor (beta chain) described here comes from a study of blood T cell repertoires in COVID-19 (dated by TCRdb to 2018 to 2021). A note on the overall study: The collaborator samples originated in the United States, Italy and Spain and spanned the acute and convalescent phases of COVID-19. HLA class I and class II types, where available, came from metadata supplied by the sample provider rather than from assay-based typing. The samples were drawn from two sources: the first 160 participants of the ongoing ImmuneRACE study, and 1,000 to 1,500 subjects contributed by 6 global collaborators. The prospective study material was composed of cDNA or gDNA derived from T cells, B-cell-depleted T cells, or PBMCs. Deeply sampled blood TCRbeta repertoires from subjects exposed to, actively infected with, or recovered from COVID-19 were included in the dataset. Nearly every sample came with metadata listing a de-identified subject ID, COVID-19 status, age in years and sex. The repertoires were released in a freely available public database meant as a resource for research on the immune response to SARS-CoV-2. What the authors observed across the whole study: How much clinical and demographic metadata was included differed by source and by participant, and the metadata was provided uncurated.

TCRbeta CDR3 regions were amplified from genomic DNA by means of the immunoSEQ Assay, a bias-controlled multiplex PCR. The paper's processing steps were these. Within the assay, amplification of reference gene primers was used to estimate how many nucleated cells each sample contained. Sequence reads were collapsed and filtered to measure the absolute abundance of every unique TCRbeta CDR3 rearrangement. For each sample, productive Simpson clonality was calculated by taking the square root of Simpson's diversity index across productive rearrangements. TCRdb took over this immuneACCESS table, retaining in-frame rearrangements with V and J assigned. Such tables are incomplete; in checked studies, under half of the missing clones stem from an unresolved V gene, and the remainder is unexplained. The V and J calls and clone size were taken over from that table, and D and trimming were inferred from the DNA. The sample contains some 130,000 clones, around 80% of them found a single time. The leading ten clones occupy 1.9% of the sample.

The cysteine opens and the phenylalanine closes a CDR3 of 14 amino acids. CDR3 DNA is the only sequence kept; it has 42 bases, read in frame from the first base. Taken from the germline V gene, the CDR1 and CDR2 loops are ENHRY and SYGVKD. V and J are trimmed by 8 bases and 7 bases, and the gene matches miss 10 bases of the junction. With regard to this clone: The specificity of this receptor is unknown. No qualities accompany the bases; no much larger clone lies one base away.

Collaborating institutions collected whole blood in K2EDTA tubes following their own protocols. Collaborator samples were shipped for TCRbeta analysis as frozen whole blood, isolated PBMCs, or DNA extracted from either sample type. The sequencing input was peripheral blood. The chain joins TRBV10-3 to TRBJ2-1; 8 bases in the junction line up with TRBD2. The TCR was taken from a man aged 70 or older with acute or convalescent COVID-19. Here is the DNA: TGTGCCATCTCGCTAAGCGGGGGAGAGAATGAGCAGTTCTTC. Translated, it reads CAISLSGGENEQFF.